This is a list of T cell receptor beta chains from one sample in a study of graft-versus-host responses after intestinal transplantation. Assay: immunoSEQ multiplex PCR; the TCRdb copy retains only in-frame clones and omits some. Counted here are more than 20,000 clones, roughly 92% occurring once; the ten biggest clones make up about 45%. The input for sequencing was PBMCs, taken about 37 weeks after intestinal transplant. The origin of the receptors is a human patient who received an intestinal transplant, so some T cells may come from the graft donor. Both conserved end residues are part of each CDR3. The D gene is left open where the match is weak. Size tells how often a clone was seen (once, few, many) or the class of an expanded clone, and some rows leave it out.

j_call,clone_size,d_call,v_call,cdr3_length,cdr3_aa,cdr3_nt
TRBJ2-7,NA,NA,TRBV6-1,12,CASNPDGYEQYF,TGTGCCAGCAACCCGGACGGCTACGAGCAGTACTTC
TRBJ1-5,NA,TRBD1,TRBV28,15,CASSPQGLGNQPQHF,TGTGCCAGCAGCCCACAGGGGCTAGGCAATCAGCCCCAGCATTTT
TRBJ2-7,NA,TRBD2,TRBV10-2,17,CASRGAATGTSLSEQYF,TGCGCCAGCAGAGGCGCTGCCACCGGGACTAGTCTTTCCGAGCAGTACTTC
TRBJ2-1,NA,TRBD1,TRBV10-1,15,CASSEPGQGSNEQFF,TGCGCCAGCAGTGAGCCGGGACAGGGTTCCAATGAGCAGTTCTTC
TRBJ2-1,NA,TRBD1,TRBV2,15,CAIAFDRGRPNEQFF,TGTGCCATCGCTTTCGACAGGGGGCGCCCCAATGAGCAGTTCTTC
TRBJ1-1,NA,NA,TRBV5-1,19,CASSLFGKTYNLMNTEAFF,TGCGCCAGCAGCTTGTTTGGGAAAACCTATAACTTAATGAACACTGAAGCTTTCTTT
TRBJ2-2,NA,NA,TRBV9,14,CASSVSQGSGELFF,TGTGCCAGCAGCGTCTCACAGGGCTCGGGGGAGCTGTTTTTT
TRBJ2-1,NA,TRBD2,TRBV14,17,CASSQLFLAGTNNEQFF,TGTGCCAGCAGCCAACTATTTTTAGCGGGGACCAACAATGAGCAGTTCTTC
TRBJ2-1,NA,TRBD1,TRBV11-2,15,CASHSGQGVFNEQFF,TGTGCCAGCCACAGCGGACAGGGAGTATTCAATGAGCAGTTCTTC
TRBJ1-5,NA,TRBD1,TRBV10-3,14,CAISEMAGGQPQHF,TGTGCCATCAGTGAGATGGCAGGGGGTCAGCCCCAGCATTTT
TRBJ2-3,NA,NA,TRBV28,15,CASSLVAPYTDTQYF,TGTGCCAGCAGTTTAGTCGCCCCTTACACAGATACGCAGTATTTT
TRBJ1-2,NA,NA,TRBV28,14,CASTFNRANYGYTF,TGTGCCAGCACCTTTAACAGGGCTAACTATGGCTACACCTTC
TRBJ1-5,NA,NA,TRBV6-5,11,CASGFNQPQHF,TGTGCCAGCGGGTTCAATCAGCCCCAGCATTTT
TRBJ2-1,NA,TRBD2,TRBV5-1,16,CASSLEAGGPHNEQFF,TGCGCCAGCAGCTTGGAGGCGGGAGGGCCCCATAATGAGCAGTTCTTC
TRBJ2-1,medium-sized,NA,TRBV10-2,15,CASMVGPPSYNEQFF,TGCGCCAGCATGGTCGGCCCGCCCTCCTACAATGAGCAGTTCTTC
TRBJ2-7,NA,NA,TRBV5-1,15,CASSLGGSSSYEQYF,TGCGCCAGCAGCTTGGGCGGCAGTTCCTCCTACGAGCAGTACTTC
TRBJ2-7,NA,NA,TRBV5-5,17,CASSLDRGPGGLYEQYF,TGTGCCAGCAGCTTGGATCGGGGACCCGGGGGTCTTTACGAGCAGTACTTC
TRBJ2-1,NA,TRBD2,TRBV4-2,19,CASSQDGRTAGGTYNEQFF,TGTGCCAGCAGCCAAGATGGCCGTACGGCGGGAGGGACCTACAATGAGCAGTTCTTC
TRBJ2-3,NA,NA,TRBV7-9,15,CASSLAGVLGDTQYF,TGTGCCAGCAGCTTAGCGGGAGTCCTAGGGGATACGCAGTATTTT
TRBJ2-1,NA,TRBD2,TRBV27,15,CASSLLAGGPNEQFF,TGTGCCAGCAGTTTACTAGCGGGAGGGCCAAATGAGCAGTTCTTC
TRBJ2-7,NA,NA,TRBV19,16,CASSMIGGHKGDEQYF,TGTGCCAGTAGTATGATCGGCGGCCACAAGGGGGACGAGCAGTACTTC
TRBJ2-5,NA,TRBD1,TRBV7-8,13,CASSWDSQETQYF,TGTGCCAGCAGCTGGGACAGCCAAGAGACCCAGTACTTC
TRBJ1-1,NA,NA,TRBV27,12,CASLREGTEAFF,TGTGCCAGCCTTAGGGAAGGGACTGAAGCCTTCTTT
TRBJ2-3,NA,TRBD2,TRBV5-1,18,CASSEREGAYTSTDTQYF,TGCGCCAGCAGCGAGCGGGAGGGTGCTTACACTAGCACAGATACGCAGTATTTT
TRBJ2-7,NA,TRBD1,TRBV5-6,16,CASSLFLGQGSYEQYF,TGTGCCAGCAGCTTGTTTTTGGGACAGGGATCCTACGAGCAGTACTTC
TRBJ1-2,NA,TRBD1,TRBV30,13,CAWRQGARYGYTF,TGTGCCTGGAGGCAGGGGGCTAGGTATGGCTACACCTTC
TRBJ1-1,NA,TRBD1,TRBV27,17,CASTKTGGAGMNTEAFF,TGTGCCAGCACCAAAACAGGGGGCGCTGGGATGAACACTGAAGCTTTCTTT
TRBJ2-1,NA,NA,TRBV7-9,19,CASSFRRGLARDALNEQFF,TGTGCCAGCAGCTTCCGCCGGGGGCTAGCGAGGGATGCTTTGAATGAGCAGTTCTTC
TRBJ2-5,NA,NA,TRBV7-9,13,CASSPPREETQYF,TGTGCCAGCAGCCCTCCGAGAGAAGAGACCCAGTACTTC
TRBJ2-1,NA,NA,TRBV5-6,13,CASSFGGVNEQFF,TGTGCCAGCAGCTTTGGAGGGGTCAATGAGCAGTTCTTC
TRBJ2-7,NA,NA,TRBV7-9,17,CASSLVGVRDSTYEQYF,TGTGCCAGCAGCTTAGTAGGCGTCAGAGATTCTACCTACGAGCAGTACTTC
TRBJ2-3,NA,TRBD2,TRBV11-2,16,CASSHNSGRGGDTQYF,TGTGCCAGCAGCCATAATAGCGGGAGGGGTGGAGATACGCAGTATTTT
TRBJ2-2,NA,NA,TRBV29-1,15,CSAAVVKKNTGELFF,TGCAGCGCCGCAGTAGTTAAGAAGAACACCGGGGAGCTGTTTTTT
TRBJ1-2,NA,NA,TRBV29-1,12,CSVHRGNYGYTF,TGCAGCGTCCACCGGGGGAACTATGGCTACACCTTC
TRBJ1-5,few,NA,TRBV7-3,18,CASSLWSFSGTGNQPQHF,TGTGCCAGCAGCTTATGGAGCTTTTCGGGGACGGGCAATCAGCCCCAGCATTTT
TRBJ2-1,NA,NA,TRBV9,12,CASSVDFNEQFF,TGTGCCAGCAGCGTAGATTTCAATGAGCAGTTCTTC